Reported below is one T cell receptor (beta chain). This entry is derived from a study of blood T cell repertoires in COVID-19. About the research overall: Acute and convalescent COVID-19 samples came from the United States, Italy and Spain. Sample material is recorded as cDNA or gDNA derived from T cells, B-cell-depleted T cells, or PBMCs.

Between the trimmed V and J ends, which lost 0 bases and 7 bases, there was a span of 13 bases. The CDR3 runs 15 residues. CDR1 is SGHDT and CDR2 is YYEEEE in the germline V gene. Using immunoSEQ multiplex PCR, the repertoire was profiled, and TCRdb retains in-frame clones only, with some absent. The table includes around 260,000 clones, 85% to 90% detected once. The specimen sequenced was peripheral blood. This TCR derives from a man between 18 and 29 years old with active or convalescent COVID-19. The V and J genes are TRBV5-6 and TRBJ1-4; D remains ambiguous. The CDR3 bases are TGTGCCAGCAGCTTGGAATCGGGTTCTGGTGAAAAACTGTTTTTT. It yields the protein CASSLESGSGEKLFF.